The 14 T cell receptor beta chains reported below all come from one sample, sequenced in a study of blood T cell repertoires in COVID-19. Profiled with immunoSEQ multiplex PCR; TCRdb holds only in-frame clones, not every one. The data show about 380,000 clones, with approximately 89% seen just once and approximately 1.2% held by the top ten. The sequenced sample consisted of PBMCs or T cells enriched from blood (not recorded which). Receptors were obtained from a man aged 25-45 years who had recovered from COVID-19.

This clone was seen once. For the CDR3, the DNA is TGCGCCAGCAGCTCACGACAGGGGGGGAACACTGAAGCTTTCTTT. Amino acids: CASSSRQGGNTEAFF. V and J are TRBV5-1 and TRBJ1-1; 9 bases line up with TRBD1. The CDR3 has 15 amino acids. Germline lookup yields CDR1 SGHRS and CDR2 YFSETQ. With V trimmed by 3 bases and J by 1 base, 4 bases remained unmatched.

This clone was found once. The chain couples TRBV2 to TRBJ2-7; TRBD1 is a possible D gene (6 bases). The CDR3 runs to 14 residues. CDR1 SNHLY and CDR2 FYNNEI come from the germline V gene. Trimming removed 4 bases at V and 6 bases at J, with 16 bases between. Here the CDR3 DNA reads TGTGCCAGCAGTGGAACAGGGTCCTTTGGCGAGCAGTACTTC. It translates to CASSGTGSFGEQYF.

The V and J genes are TRBV25-1 and TRBJ2-7; D is perhaps TRBD2 (6 bases). Per the germline V gene, CDR1 is MGHDK and CDR2 is SYGVNS. The length of the CDR3 is 13 residues. Trimming pared 8 bases from V and 3 bases from J, leaving 14 bases between. The CDR3 sequence is CASLGGAHYEQYF. The CDR3 bases are TGTGCCAGCCTTGGAGGGGCACACTACGAGCAGTACTTC.

This clone was observed a handful of times. The chain couples TRBV5-1 to TRBJ2-7; tentative D call: TRBD1 (6 bases). Looked up from germline, CDR1 is SGHRS and CDR2 is YFSETQ. V was trimmed by 1 base and J by 9 bases, leaving 17 bases between them. This CDR3 contains 14 residues. CDR3 protein: CASSLRDTTLGQYF. In DNA form, the CDR3 reads TGCGCCAGCAGCTTGAGGGACACCACCCTCGGGCAGTACTTC.

The chain is built from TRBV9 and TRBJ1-2; 7 nucleotides match TRBD1. With 3 bases clipped from V and 5 bases from J, the junction kept 7 bases outside the gene matches. CDR3 length: 14 residues. CDR1 is SGDLS and CDR2 is YYNGEE in the germline V gene. The CDR3 loop is CASSAGQLSYGYTF. The CDR3 DNA sequence: TGTGCCAGCAGCGCGGGACAGCTGTCTTATGGCTACACCTTC.

This chain uses TRBV29-1 with TRBJ2-3; 8 bases are a match to TRBD2. Germline-derived CDR1 and CDR2 are SQVTM and ANQGSEA. Losses at the gene ends were 6 bases for V and 4 bases for J; bases not matched to a gene: 6. This CDR3 has 13 amino acids. CDR3 sequence (DNA): TGCAGCGTGGCCGGGACTAGTGCAGATACGCAGTATTTT. Translated, it gives CSVAGTSADTQYF.

CDR3 bases: TGTGCCAGCAGTTCCCACATCACAGATACGCAGTATTTT. Its translation: CASSSHITDTQYF. The chain uses TRBV27 and TRBJ2-3; D remains unclear. CDR1 and CDR2 (germline): MNHEY, SMNVEV (reference sequence). This CDR3 is 13 amino acids long. The V gene lost 4 bases and the J gene lost 2 bases, with 7 bases spanning the gap.

This rearrangement joins TRBV11-2 to TRBJ1-2, with 9 bases matching TRBD1. The V gene's germline CDR1 is SGHAT and CDR2 FQNNGV. The CDR3 has 14 amino acids. The trim removed 5 bases at V and 4 bases at J, leaving 5 bases unmatched. The CDR3 sequence: CASSVVGQGYGYTF. In DNA, the CDR3 is TGTGCCAGCAGCGTCGTGGGACAGGGCTATGGCTACACCTTC.

The V gene is TRBV5-4, the J gene TRBJ2-7; a weak D match, TRBD1 (8 bases). Germline V gene data show CDR1 as SGHNT and CDR2 as YYREEE (reference sequence). Deletions cut 7 bases from V and 4 bases from J, with 12 bases between. The CDR3 length is 12 residues. CDR3 residues: CASHRGGYEQYF. The CDR3 coding sequence is TGTGCCAGCCACAGGGGGGGGTACGAGCAGTACTTC.

CDR3 residues: CASSTDPQGNGYEQYF. For the CDR3, the DNA is TGTGCCAGCAGCACCGACCCACAGGGGAATGGCTACGAGCAGTACTTC. The rearrangement links TRBV9 to TRBJ2-7, with 7 bases matching TRBD1. This CDR3 contains 16 residues. The ends lost 4 bases at V and 3 bases at J; junction bases unmatched: 13. Per germline, CDR1 SGDLS and CDR2 YYNGEE. The complete variable domain, with remaining parts taken from reference TRBV9 and TRBJ2-7, reads DSGVTQTPKHLITATGQRVTLRCSPRSGDLSVYWYQQSLDQGLQFLIQYYNGEERAKGNILERFSAQQFPDLHSELNLSSLELGDSALYFCASSTDPQGNGYEQYFGPGTRLTVT.

This clone was recorded a few times. This chain connects TRBV3-1 (or the pseudogene TRBV3-2) to TRBJ2-7, with no clear D. Per the germline V gene, CDR1 is LGHDT and CDR2 is YNNKEL (reference sequence). Deletions cut 4 bases from V and 0 bases from J, with 10 bases between. This CDR3 spans 14 amino acids. CDR3 in amino acids: CASSRWQDSYEQYF. The CDR3 bases are TGTGCCAGCAGCCGGTGGCAGGACTCCTACGAGCAGTACTTC.

A single count supports this clone. The chain uses TRBV6-5 and TRBJ2-7; TRBD1 might be the D (6 bases). In germline, CDR1 is MNHEY, CDR2 SVGAGI. The CDR3 extends over 13 amino acids. Trimming removed 5 bases from V and 6 bases from J, with 14 bases in between. In DNA form, the CDR3 reads TGTGCCAGCAGTCCGACAGGTCAACGCGAGCAGTACTTC. It is translated as CASSPTGQREQYF.

This sequence joins TRBV4-1 and TRBJ2-5, with 10 bases matching TRBD2. The V and J ends lost 0 bases and 0 bases, in that order; junction bases with no gene match: 7. This CDR3 has 18 amino acids. CDR1 and CDR2 from the germline V gene are MGHRA and YSYEKL. The chain's CDR3 is CASSQEPSGGGNQETQYF. The CDR3, as DNA: TGCGCCAGCAGCCAAGAGCCTAGCGGGGGCGGTAACCAAGAGACCCAGTACTTC.

The chain combines TRBV5-8 with TRBJ1-3, with 7 bases identical to TRBD1. J gave up 5 bases and V 0 bases, and 5 bases lay outside the gene matches. Germline loops: CDR1 SGHTS, CDR2 YDEGEE. There are 15 residues in the CDR3. CDR3 residues: CASSLGGQSRNTIYF. DNA for the CDR3: TGTGCCAGCAGCTTGGGGGGACAGTCCCGAAACACCATATATTTT.